What follows are 21 T cell receptor beta chains derived from one specimen sequenced in a study of cytomegalovirus exposure and HLA in healthy donors. Primers for the PCR totalled 60 Vbeta and 13 Jbeta. TCRdb's copy holds only in-frame clones and misses some; the assay was immunoSEQ multiplex PCR. The sample lists under 200,000 clones, around 73% occurring once. Sequencing used PBMCs. The receptors here all came from a woman younger than 35 in good health and CMV-seropositive.

The chain combines TRBV16 with TRBJ1-3; 11 bases map to TRBD1. After removal of 5 bases from V and 5 bases from J, the junction contained 8 bases not matched to a gene. This CDR3 is 16 amino acids long. Germline V gene data show CDR1 as KGHSY and CDR2 as FQNENV. DNA of the CDR3: TGTGCCAGCAGCTTGTCCGGGACAGGGGGACGAAACACCATATATTTT. Protein sequence: CASSLSGTGGRNTIYF.

The rearrangement uses TRBV27 and TRBJ1-1; D is possibly TRBD1 (5 bases). The CDR3 consists of 12 residues. V was shortened by 2 bases and J by 11 bases, with 12 bases between the two germline ends. Germline-derived CDR1 and CDR2 are MNHEY and SMNVEV (reference sequence). The CDR3 protein is CASSLQGRRAFF. CDR3 in DNA: TGTGCCAGCAGTTTACAGGGCCGGCGGGCTTTCTTT.

J is TRBJ2-6 and V is TRBV5-1; 11 bases line up with TRBD1. The CDR3 consists of 18 residues. After removal of 3 bases from V and 2 bases from J, the junction contained 7 bases not matched to a gene. Germline CDR1 is SGHRS and CDR2 is YFSETQ. CDR3: CASSWGQGERTGANVLTF. The CDR3 DNA is TGCGCCAGCAGCTGGGGACAGGGGGAACGAACTGGGGCCAACGTCCTGACTTTC.

V gene TRBV6-1 combines with J gene TRBJ2-3; weak D call: TRBD2 (7 bases). CDR1 is MNHNS, CDR2 SASEGT, per germline. V was shortened by 3 bases and J by 1 base, with 14 bases between the two germline ends. The CDR3 is 16 residues long. This CDR3 reads CASSELPGGRTDTQYF. The CDR3 bases are TGTGCCAGCAGTGAGTTGCCGGGGGGCCGCACAGATACGCAGTATTTT.

The chain uses TRBV6-1 and TRBJ2-1; tentative D call: TRBD2 (6 bases). Trimming shortened V by 3 bases and J by 1 base, and 10 bases separated the two germline ends. This CDR3 comprises 15 residues. Germline lookup yields CDR1 MNHNS and CDR2 SASEGT. CDR3 in amino acids: CASSERLGSYNEQFF. In nucleotides, the CDR3 is TGTGCCAGCAGTGAGAGACTAGGGTCCTACAATGAGCAGTTCTTC.

The rearrangement links TRBV7-2 to TRBJ1-1, with 8 nucleotides matching TRBD1. The CDR3 covers 15 residues. In germline, CDR1 is SGHTA, CDR2 FQGNSA. The ends lost 4 bases at V and 1 base at J; junction bases unmatched: 5. CDR3 residues: CASSSGQAANTEAFF. The CDR3 DNA follows: TGTGCCAGCAGCTCGGGACAGGCTGCGAACACTGAAGCTTTCTTT.

The chain carries TRBV10-3 and TRBJ2-3, with D perhaps matching TRBD2 (5 bases). The germline CDR1 and CDR2 sequences are ENHRY and SYGVKD. The CDR3 runs 12 residues. V lost 2 bases, J lost 9 bases, and 9 bases lay in between. In DNA, the CDR3 is TGTGCCATCAGTGAGGATGGCGGGACGCAGTATTTT. Translating gives CAISEDGGTQYF.

On this clone itself: No DNA is shown, since the ends of the CDR3 on it are uncertain; the CDR3 is the one TCRdb lists. V is TRBV30 and J is TRBJ2-1; the table's D call of TRBD1 was not tested on the DNA. The CDR3 numbers 11 amino acids, ends counted. The germline CDR1 and CDR2 sequences are GTSNPN and SVGIG (reference sequence). The CDR3 region is CAWGDGTGRFF.

V usage is TRBV5-3 and J usage is TRBJ2-7; 7 nucleotides line up with TRBD1. TRBV5-3 is assigned to the ORF class and has an uncertain function. V was pared by 10 bases and J by 5 bases, with 9 bases of the junction left unmatched. The CDR3 is made up of 12 amino acids. CDR3 DNA sequence: TGTGCCCCAGGGCACAGGGGACACGAGCAGTACTTC. This sequence encodes CAPGHRGHEQYF.

The DNA of the CDR3 is TGTGCCAGCAGCATCAGGGGCGACTCCTACGAGCAGTACTTC. Protein product: CASSIRGDSYEQYF. The chain combines TRBV7-2 with TRBJ2-7; D might be TRBD1 (6 bases). The V gene lost 5 bases and the J gene lost 0 bases, with 11 bases spanning the gap. This CDR3 region has 14 residues. Per the germline V gene, CDR1 is SGHTA and CDR2 is FQGNSA.

The genes are TRBV9 and TRBJ2-3, with TRBD1 matching 9 bases. The germline CDR1 and CDR2 sequences are SGDLS and YYNGEE. Trimming removed 3 bases from V and 2 bases from J; junction bases left unmatched: 7. This CDR3 is 16 amino acids long. The CDR3 is CASSAWDRAPTDTQYF. CDR3 coding DNA: TGTGCCAGCAGCGCCTGGGACAGGGCCCCCACAGATACGCAGTATTTT.

This rearrangement joins TRBV19 to TRBJ2-7, with 8 bases identical to TRBD2. The germline gives CDR1 LNHDA, CDR2 SQIVND (reference sequence). With V trimmed by 5 bases and J by 0 bases, 6 bases remained unmatched. This CDR3 comprises 15 residues. The CDR3, as DNA: TGTGCCAGTAGTCTTAGCGGGGAGAGCTCCTACGAGCAGTACTTC. It encodes CASSLSGESSYEQYF.

This chain joins TRBV19 and TRBJ2-7; D possibly corresponds to TRBD1 (5 bases). V lost 5 bases and J 3 bases, leaving 17 bases between the germline ends. Looked up from germline, CDR1 is LNHDA and CDR2 is SQIVND (reference sequence). The CDR3 contains 15 residues. DNA of the CDR3: TGTGCCAGTAGTCCACCAGGGCCAGGGTTCTACGAGCAGTACTTC. Translated: CASSPPGPGFYEQYF.

The chain recombines TRBV2 with TRBJ1-2; 10 nucleotides match TRBD1. From germline, CDR1 is SNHLY and CDR2 FYNNEI. The V segment lost 6 bases and the J segment 4 bases; nucleotides outside the gene matches: 8. The CDR3 sequence is 15 residues long. This chain's CDR3 is CASRLDRGLPYGYTF. CDR3 nucleotides: TGTGCCAGCAGACTCGACAGGGGGCTTCCCTATGGCTACACCTTC.

This chain links TRBV19 with TRBJ2-7; 7 positions agree with TRBD1. The CDR3 totals 15 residues. J gave up 5 bases and V 0 bases, and 7 bases lay outside the gene matches. Germline assignment: CDR1 LNHDA and CDR2 SQIVND (reference sequence). The CDR3 DNA follows: TGTGCCAGTAGTATAGATAGATGGACAGGCCACGAGCAGTACTTC. It specifies CASSIDRWTGHEQYF.

This clone was observed a single time. This sequence joins TRBV4-2 and TRBJ2-6, with a weak D call TRBD2 (5 bases). Per germline, CDR1 LGHNA and CDR2 YNFKEQ. V lost 0 bases to trimming and J lost 0 bases, with 6 bases between them. The CDR3 is 16 residues long. CDR3 nucleotide sequence: TGTGCCAGCAGCCAAGATCGGGGCTCTGGGGCCAACGTCCTGACTTTC. This encodes CASSQDRGSGANVLTF.

CDR3 sequence: CASSLEGSTEAFF. The CDR3 nucleotides are TGTGCCAGCAGTTTAGAGGGAAGCACTGAAGCTTTCTTT. J is TRBJ1-1 and V is TRBV27, with D hard to call. V dropped 2 bases and J dropped 4 bases, with 8 bases sitting between them. The CDR3 has 13 amino acids. Germline V gene data show CDR1 as MNHEY and CDR2 as SMNVEV (reference sequence).

The chain couples TRBV5-1 to TRBJ2-3; 11 positions agree with TRBD1. V gave up 4 bases and J gave up 5 bases; unmatched junction bases: 6. CDR1 and CDR2 (germline): SGHRS, YFSETQ. This CDR3 spans 15 amino acids. Here the CDR3 reads CASSVGQGVGDTQYF. In DNA, the CDR3 is TGCGCCAGCAGCGTGGGACAGGGGGTTGGAGATACGCAGTATTTT.

The CDR3 DNA reads as TGTGCCAGCAGCATGGACAGGGGAGGGTACAATGAGCAGTTCTTC. Residues: CASSMDRGGYNEQFF. The rearrangement links TRBV7-2 to TRBJ2-1; TRBD1 agrees at 9 bases. The CDR3 consists of 15 residues. Germline CDR1 SGHTA, CDR2 FQGNSA. With V trimmed by 5 bases and J by 4 bases, 6 bases remained unmatched.

The chain links TRBV5-1 to TRBJ2-1; D uncertain. V lost 0 bases to trimming and J lost 6 bases, with 10 bases between them. Germline V gene sequence: CDR1 SGHRS, CDR2 YFSETQ. The length of the CDR3 is 14 residues. The CDR3 region has the DNA TGCGCCAGCAGCTTGGAATCGCAGTCCAATGAGCAGTTCTTC. Its translation is CASSLESQSNEQFF.

In this sample, this clone turned up once. V gene TRBV5-5 combines with J gene TRBJ2-5, with TRBD2 matching over 8 bases. Germline assignment: CDR1 SGHKS and CDR2 YYEKEE (reference sequence). V lost 4 bases to trimming and J lost 4 bases; unmatched junction nucleotides: 15. The length of the CDR3 is 17 residues. This CDR3 is CASSQRPSGGRAETQYF. The CDR3, as DNA: TGTGCCAGCAGCCAACGCCCCAGCGGGGGCCGGGCAGAGACCCAGTACTTC.